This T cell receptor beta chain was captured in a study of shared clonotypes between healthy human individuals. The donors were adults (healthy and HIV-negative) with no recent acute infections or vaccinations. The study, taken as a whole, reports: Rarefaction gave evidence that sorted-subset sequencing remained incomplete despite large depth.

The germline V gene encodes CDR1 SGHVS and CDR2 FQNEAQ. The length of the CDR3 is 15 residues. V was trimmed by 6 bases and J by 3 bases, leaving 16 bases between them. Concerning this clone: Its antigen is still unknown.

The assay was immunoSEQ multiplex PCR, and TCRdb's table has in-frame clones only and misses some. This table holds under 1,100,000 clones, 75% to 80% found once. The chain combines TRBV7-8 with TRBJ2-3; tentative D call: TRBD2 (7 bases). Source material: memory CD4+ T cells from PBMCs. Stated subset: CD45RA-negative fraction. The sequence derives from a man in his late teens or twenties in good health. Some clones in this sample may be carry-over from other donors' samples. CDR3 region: CASRPGGIRTDTQYF. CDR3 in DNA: TGTGCCAGCAGGCCGGGGGGCATTAGGACAGATACGCAGTATTTT. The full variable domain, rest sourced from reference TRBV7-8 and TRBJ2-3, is GAGVSQSPRYKVAKRGQDVALRCDPISGHVSLFWYQQALGQGPEFLTYFQNEAQLDKSGLPSDRFFAERPEGSVSTLKIQRTQQEDSAVYLCASRPGGIRTDTQYFGPGTRLTVL.